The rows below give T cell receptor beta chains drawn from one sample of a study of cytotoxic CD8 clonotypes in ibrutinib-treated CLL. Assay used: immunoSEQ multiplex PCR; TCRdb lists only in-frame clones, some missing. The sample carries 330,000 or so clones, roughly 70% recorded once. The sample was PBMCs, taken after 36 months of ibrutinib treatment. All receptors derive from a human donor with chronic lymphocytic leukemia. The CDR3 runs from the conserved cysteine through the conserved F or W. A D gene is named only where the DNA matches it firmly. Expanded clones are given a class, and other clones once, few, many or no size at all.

TGCAGCGTTGATGATGAGCGGGAGGGCCAAGAGACCCAGTACTTC	CSVDDEREGQETQYF	once	TRBV29-1	TRBJ2-5	TRBD2
TGTGCCAGCAGTTTCCCTAGACAGGAGCCGCTGAGCACAGATACGCAGTATTTT	CASSFPRQEPLSTDTQYF	-	TRBV28	TRBJ2-3	-
TGTGCCAGCAGCTTGACAGGTCGGGAGCTGTTTTTT	CASSLTGRELFF	few	TRBV7-9	TRBJ2-2	-
TGTGCCAGCAGCCAAGATAGTACTAGCGGGGGCACAGATACGCAGTATTTT	CASSQDSTSGGTDTQYF	-	TRBV14	TRBJ2-3	TRBD2
TGCGCCAGCAGCTTGGAGGGGGGCGAGCAGTACTTC	CASSLEGGEQYF	-	TRBV5-1	TRBJ2-7	-
TGTGCCAGCAGCAGGGACTTGAACACTGAAGCTTTCTTT	CASSRDLNTEAFF	-	TRBV11-1	TRBJ1-1	-
TGTGCCAGCAGCCCTCGGACAGGGAACGGAAACACCATATATTTT	CASSPRTGNGNTIYF	-	TRBV4-2	TRBJ1-3	TRBD1
TGTGCCAGCAGCTTAGTACCGGGATTGGGCAATGAGCAGTTCTTC	CASSLVPGLGNEQFF	-	TRBV7-2	TRBJ2-1	-
TGTGCCAGCAGCGTAGACCTCATGGGAGCCTACACCTTC	CASSVDLMGAYTF	-	TRBV9	TRBJ1-2	-
TGTGCCAGCAGCCTGAGACTAGCGGGGGCCTTCAATGAGCAGTTCTTC	CASSLRLAGAFNEQFF	few	TRBV7-6	TRBJ2-1	TRBD2